The 10 T cell receptor beta chains below were found in one sample sequenced in a study of cytomegalovirus exposure and HLA in healthy donors. Primers for the PCR totalled 60 Vbeta and 13 Jbeta. Data came from immunoSEQ multiplex PCR; TCRdb stores just in-frame clones and leaves some out. The table includes approximately 220,000 clones, approximately 83% detected once. The sequenced sample consisted of PBMCs. Receptor source: a girl aged 10 to 17 in good health and CMV-seronegative.

The chain uses TRBV27 and TRBJ2-7, with 10 bases that match TRBD2. The CDR3 length is 19 residues. With V trimmed by 7 bases and J by 6 bases, 24 bases remained unmatched. Per the germline V gene, CDR1 is MNHEY and CDR2 is SMNVEV (reference sequence). The CDR3 here is CASTKTPGGLAGAGTEQYF. In nucleotides, the CDR3 is TGTGCCAGCACCAAGACCCCGGGCGGGCTAGCGGGAGCTGGGACCGAGCAGTACTTC.

This rearrangement joins TRBV6-1 to TRBJ2-7; no firm D call. CDR3 size: 14 residues. Trimming cost V 3 bases and J 0 bases, with 9 bases left between them. The germline V gene has CDR1 MNHNS and CDR2 SASEGT. The CDR3 loop is CASSDDGRSYEQYF. CDR3 nucleotides: TGTGCCAGCAGTGACGATGGGCGCTCCTACGAGCAGTACTTC.

This sequence joins TRBV11-3 and TRBJ1-3; D is undetermined. The V gene's germline CDR1 is SGHNT and CDR2 YENEEA. CDR3 length: 15 residues. V was cut by 1 base and J by 4 bases, with 11 bases left in between. This CDR3 is CASSLGAGGGNTIYF. The CDR3 DNA is TGTGCCAGCAGCTTAGGGGCAGGAGGCGGAAACACCATATATTTT.

The V call is TRBV18, the J call TRBJ2-2, with a possible D match to TRBD1 (6 bases). V was trimmed by 6 bases and J by 1 base, leaving 6 bases between them. Per germline, CDR1 KGHSH and CDR2 LQKENI. The CDR3 totals 13 residues. The CDR3 region is CASSGQNTGELFF. The CDR3 DNA sequence: TGTGCCAGCTCGGGACAGAACACCGGGGAGCTGTTTTTT.

V usage is TRBV5-1 and J usage is TRBJ2-1, with 13 nucleotides matching TRBD2. The V segment lost 1 base and the J segment 5 bases; nucleotides outside the gene matches: 18. The CDR3 length is 21 residues. CDR1 and CDR2 (germline): SGHRS, YFSETQ. The CDR3 protein is CASSLSFRWTSGSSIDNEQFF. CDR3 in DNA: TGCGCCAGCAGCTTGAGTTTTCGTTGGACTAGCGGGAGTTCGATTGACAATGAGCAGTTCTTC. The entire variable domain, with the rest obtained from reference TRBV5-1 and TRBJ2-1, is as follows: KAGVTQTPRYLIKTRGQQVTLSCSPISGHRSVSWYQQTPGQGLQFLFEYFSETQRNKGNFPGRFSGRQFSNSRSEMNVSTLELGDSALYLCASSLSFRWTSGSSIDNEQFFGPGTRLTVL.

The chain links TRBV20-1 to TRBJ2-5, with a weak D call TRBD2 (5 bases). The germline gives CDR1 DFQATT, CDR2 SNEGSKA (reference sequence). Trimming removed 4 bases at V and 4 bases at J, with 7 bases between. CDR3 size: 11 residues. CDR3 loop: CSATEAETQYF. CDR3 DNA: TGCAGTGCTACGGAGGCAGAGACCCAGTACTTC.

This chain links TRBV7-7 with TRBJ2-1; D is unresolved. V lost 3 bases, J lost 2 bases, and 5 bases lay in between. Germline CDR1 is SSHAT and CDR2 is FNYEAQ (reference sequence). This CDR3 contains 13 residues. CDR3 in amino acids: CASSFGPYNEQFF. In nucleotides, the CDR3 is TGTGCCAGCAGCTTTGGGCCCTACAATGAGCAGTTCTTC.

This clone was seen only a few times. The rearrangement joins TRBV5-1 to TRBJ1-1, with D possibly TRBD1 on 5 matching bases. V gave up 4 bases and J gave up 0 bases, with 13 bases separating them. Germline lookup yields CDR1 SGHRS and CDR2 YFSETQ. CDR3 size: 15 residues. The CDR3 DNA is TGCGCCAGCAGCCCGGCAGGGTCCATGAACACTGAAGCTTTCTTT. It specifies CASSPAGSMNTEAFF. Looking up the rest from reference TRBV5-1 and TRBJ1-1 gives the full variable domain: KAGVTQTPRYLIKTRGQQVTLSCSPISGHRSVSWYQQTPGQGLQFLFEYFSETQRNKGNFPGRFSGRQFSNSRSEMNVSTLELGDSALYLCASSPAGSMNTEAFFGQGTRLTVV.

V and J are TRBV5-6 and TRBJ1-6; TRBD1 is a possible D gene (6 bases). V lost 2 bases to trimming and J lost 9 bases, with 15 bases between them. From germline, CDR1 is SGHDT and CDR2 YYEEEE. The CDR3 length is 15 residues. The CDR3 DNA sequence: TGTGCCAGCAGCTTTTACCAGGGGATTGGTTCACCCCTCCACTTT. Its translation: CASSFYQGIGSPLHF.

This clone occurred once. The chain is built from TRBV15 and TRBJ1-3; no clear D. V lost 0 bases, J lost 1 base, and 7 bases lay in between. In germline, CDR1 is LNHNV, CDR2 YYDKDF (reference sequence). CDR3 length: 15 residues. The CDR3 sequence: CATSRDRWSGNTIYF. The CDR3 region has the DNA TGTGCCACCAGCAGAGATCGGTGGTCTGGAAACACCATATATTTT.